This passage covers 29 T cell receptor beta chains from one sample sequenced in a study of early T cells in non-severe SARS-CoV-2 infection (dated by TCRdb to the early 2020s). The method was 5' RACE. The reads were generated on a NextSeq 500. TCRdb applied fastp at Q25 and MiXCR to the public reads, then kept only in-frame beta chains. Rows matching on CDR3 protein sequence are summarized as one entry with the most common DNA and genes. This sample lists some 29,000 distinct CDR3 sequences; approximately 5.2% were detected once. The top ten constitute 5.8% of the sample. Sequences were obtained from whole blood. The origin of the receptors is an adult who was a healthcare worker with PCR-confirmed SARS-CoV-2 infection or an uninfected control (not recorded which).

This clonotype qualifies as medium-sized. The chain carries TRBV20-1 and TRBJ2-1; the D is unclear. Germline lookup yields CDR1 DFQATT and CDR2 SNEGSKA (reference sequence). The ends were cut back, 2 bases at V and 8 bases at J, with 10 bases in the middle. This CDR3 has 12 amino acids. CDR3 nucleotides: TGCAGTGCTAGACCCACATGGGATGAGCAGTTCTTC. It yields the protein CSARPTWDEQFF.

This clonotype was detected ten times or more. This chain joins TRBV10-1 and TRBJ2-7; the match to TRBD1 covers 8 bases. The CDR3 spans 14 residues. Germline CDR1 is WNHNN and CDR2 is SYGVQD (reference sequence). V was clipped by 3 bases and J by 5 bases; unmatched bases: 6. The CDR3 DNA is TGCGCCAGCAGTGAAAACAGGGGGATCGACGAGCAGTACTTC. It codes for CASSENRGIDEQYF.

This clonotype was counted many times. DNA of the CDR3: TGTGCCAGCAGCCTCACGGGACAGTCTTTCGGTTTCTTT. It encodes CASSLTGQSFGFF. V gene TRBV28 combines with J gene TRBJ1-1; 7 bases agree with TRBD1. Trimming took 6 bases from V and 13 from J; bases not matched to a gene: 14. The CDR3 spans 13 residues. The germline V gene encodes CDR1 MDHEN and CDR2 SYDVKM.

There are a few counts of this clonotype. V usage is TRBV28 and J usage is TRBJ2-7; no clear D. The V and J ends lost 4 bases and 4 bases respectively, with 14 bases between them. The CDR3 totals 14 residues. CDR1 MDHEN and CDR2 SYDVKM come from the germline V gene. The CDR3 DNA follows: TGTGCCAGCAGTTACCGGTCCAATTCTTACGAGCAGTACTTC. Translating gives CASSYRSNSYEQYF.

This clonotype was picked up many times. The rearrangement links TRBV13 to TRBJ2-3; 14 nucleotides match TRBD2. The CDR3 sequence is 16 residues long. V lost 7 bases, J lost 5 bases, and 8 bases stayed unmatched. Per germline, CDR1 PRHDT and CDR2 FYEKMQ (reference sequence). CDR3 loop: CASKQRLAGGLDTQYF. CDR3 nucleotide sequence: TGTGCCAGCAAGCAAAGACTAGCGGGGGGGCTAGATACGCAGTATTTT.

This clonotype was seen at least ten times. The chain links TRBV6-5 to TRBJ2-7; 7 nucleotides line up with TRBD2. The V gene end was trimmed by 6 bases and the J gene end by 2 bases; junction bases not matched to a gene: 4. Germline loops: CDR1 MNHEY, CDR2 SVGAGI. The CDR3 length is 13 residues. In DNA, the CDR3 is TGTGCCAGCAGCCGAAGCGGGGCCTACGAGCAGTACTTC. Translation: CASSRSGAYEQYF.

This clonotype was seen a handful of times. The chain couples TRBV4-1 to TRBJ1-1; D uncertain. The CDR3 has 15 amino acids. V was cut by 1 base and J by 1 base, with 10 bases left in between. Germline V gene lookup returns CDR1 MGHRA and CDR2 YSYEKL. CDR3 loop: CASSQGREGNTEAFF. CDR3 sequence (DNA): TGCGCCAGCAGCCAAGGAAGGGAGGGGAACACTGAAGCTTTCTTT.

The V and J genes are TRBV28 and TRBJ2-7; D might be TRBD1 or TRBD2, each matching 6 bases. Trimming removed 4 bases at V and 7 bases at J, with 11 bases between. The germline V gene encodes CDR1 MDHEN and CDR2 SYDVKM. The CDR3 contains 12 residues. Here the CDR3 reads CASSWGAREQYF. Written as DNA, the CDR3 is TGTGCCAGCAGTTGGGGGGCACGAGAGCAGTACTTC. The full variable domain, in which reference TRBV28 and TRBJ2-7 provide the parts outside the CDR3, is DVKVTQSSRYLVKRTGEKVFLECVQDMDHENMFWYRQDPGLGLRLIYFSYDVKMKEKGDIPEGYSVSREKKERFSLILESASTNQTSMYLCASSWGAREQYFGPGTRLTVT.

V usage is TRBV7-8 and J usage is TRBJ2-5; 11 bases agree with TRBD2. CDR3 size: 16 residues. Germline V gene lookup returns CDR1 SGHVS and CDR2 FQNEAQ. Trimming at V came to 5 bases and at J to 2 bases, leaving 7 bases not matched to a gene. The CDR3 DNA sequence: TGTGCCAGCAGCGAAAGGCTAGCGGGGGGACAAGAGACCCAGTACTTC. Translation: CASSERLAGGQETQYF. Together with reference TRBV7-8 and TRBJ2-5, the CDR3 gives the full variable domain: GAGVSQSPRYKVAKRGQDVALRCDPISGHVSLFWYQQALGQGPEFLTYFQNEAQLDKSGLPSDRFFAERPEGSVSTLKIQRTQQEDSAVYLCASSERLAGGQETQYFGPGTRLLVL.

Many counts were recorded for this clonotype. The chain has TRBV4-2 and TRBJ2-7, with D tentatively TRBD1 or TRBD2 (5 bases each). V was shortened by 4 bases and J by 1 base, with 17 bases between the two germline ends. Germline V gene data show CDR1 as LGHNA and CDR2 as YNFKEQ. CDR3 length equals 16 residues. CDR3 region: CASSPRRGATSYEQYF. CDR3 nucleotide sequence: TGTGCCAGCAGCCCCCGTCGGGGCGCCACTTCCTACGAGCAGTACTTC.

At least ten counts were recorded for this clonotype. Here the CDR3 reads CASSLATINTEAFF. CDR3 coding DNA: TGTGCCAGCAGTTTAGCCACTATTAACACTGAAGCTTTCTTT. This rearrangement joins TRBV28 to TRBJ1-1; D is undetermined. V lost 2 bases, J lost 2 bases, and 9 bases lay in between. There are 14 residues in the CDR3. Germline V gives CDR1 MDHEN, CDR2 SYDVKM.

This clonotype was seen many times. The chain recombines TRBV12-3 or TRBV12-4 with TRBJ2-2; TRBD1 might be the D (5 bases). With 0 bases removed from V and 4 bases from J, the gap between germline ends came to 9 bases. There are 15 residues in the CDR3. CDR3 DNA sequence: TGTGCCAGCAGTTTAGCAGGGGCGCGCACCGGGGAGCTGTTTTTT. This sequence encodes CASSLAGARTGELFF.

The CDR3 reads CASSPFYEQYF. CDR3 nucleotides: TGTGCCAGCAGCCCGTTCTACGAGCAGTACTTC. This chain connects TRBV28 to TRBJ2-7; D not resolved. With 6 bases removed from V and 3 bases from J, the gap between germline ends came to 6 bases. The CDR3 has 11 residues. Germline V gene sequence: CDR1 MDHEN, CDR2 SYDVKM.

This clonotype was observed a few times. The chain carries TRBV5-1 and TRBJ2-5; D call uncertain. Trimming removed 2 bases from V and 3 bases from J, with 8 bases in between. CDR3 length equals 13 residues. Germline V gene lookup returns CDR1 SGHRS and CDR2 YFSETQ. CDR3 loop: CASSFSYEETQYF. CDR3 nucleotides: TGCGCCAGCAGCTTCTCTTACGAAGAGACCCAGTACTTC.

This clonotype occurred a few times. The gene calls are TRBV20-1 and TRBJ1-6, with 7 bases identical to TRBD1. Germline CDR1 reads DFQATT; CDR2 reads SNEGSKA (reference sequence). The CDR3 has 17 amino acids. V lost 1 base to trimming and J lost 7 bases; unmatched junction nucleotides: 13. CDR3 sequence (DNA): TGCAGTGCTAGAGCGTCGGCGGGGGACAGCATGAATTCACCCCTCCACTTT. Translation: CSARASAGDSMNSPLHF.

This clonotype came up a few times. CDR3 loop: CSARDSYGYTF. The CDR3 region has the DNA TGCAGTGCTAGAGATAGCTATGGCTACACCTTC. This rearrangement joins TRBV20-1 to TRBJ1-2; D unclear. The V and J ends lost 0 bases and 4 bases respectively, with 3 bases between them. The CDR3 is 11 residues long. CDR1 and CDR2 (germline): DFQATT, SNEGSKA (reference sequence).

This clonotype was seen at least ten times. This chain joins TRBV18 and TRBJ1-5; 8 positions match TRBD1. The V segment lost 4 bases and the J segment 4 bases; nucleotides outside the gene matches: 9. Germline CDR1 reads KGHSH; CDR2 reads LQKENI. CDR3 length equals 16 residues. DNA of the CDR3: TGTGCCAGCTCACTCGCCGGACAGGGCCTAAATCAGCCCCAGCATTTT. This translates into CASSLAGQGLNQPQHF.

In this sample, this clonotype turned up many times. V gene TRBV7-9 combines with J gene TRBJ2-7, with D possibly matching TRBD2 (6 bases). With 0 bases removed from V and 6 bases from J, the gap between germline ends came to 12 bases. This CDR3 has 14 residues. Per the germline V gene, CDR1 is SEHNR and CDR2 is FQNEAQ (reference sequence). CDR3 nucleotides: TGTGCCAGCAGCTTAGCGGGACTGCTCGGCGAGCAGTACTTC. Residues: CASSLAGLLGEQYF. Complete variable domain (other parts from reference TRBV7-9 and TRBJ2-7): DTGVSQNPRHKITKRGQNVTFRCDPISEHNRLYWYRQTLGQGPEFLTYFQNEAQLEKSRLLSDRFSAERPKGSFSTLEIQRTEQGDSAMYLCASSLAGLLGEQYFGPGTRLTVT.

This clonotype was seen many times. The CDR3 is CASSYRDRVYNEQFF. The CDR3 bases are TGTGCCAGCAGCTACCGGGACAGGGTATACAATGAGCAGTTCTTC. J is TRBJ2-1 and V is TRBV7-2; 9 bases are a match to TRBD1. The CDR3 extends over 15 amino acids. Germline V lookup: CDR1 SGHTA, CDR2 FQGNSA. V lost 4 bases, J lost 4 bases, and 5 bases stayed unmatched. The variable domain in full, with the rest retrieved from reference TRBV7-2 and TRBJ2-1, is GAGVSQSPSNKVTEKGKDVELRCDPISGHTALYWYRQSLGQGLEFLIYFQGNSAPDKSGLPSDRFSAERTGGSVSTLTIQRTQQEDSAVYLCASSYRDRVYNEQFFGPGTRLTVL.

In this sample, this clonotype turned up many times. The V call is TRBV20-1, the J call TRBJ2-5; TRBD1 is a possible D gene (6 bases). Per the germline V gene, CDR1 is DFQATT and CDR2 is SNEGSKA (reference sequence). This CDR3 has 15 amino acids. V dropped 4 bases and J dropped 9 bases, with 24 bases sitting between them. The CDR3 bases are TGCAGTGCTAAGACAGGTCCGTTCGGTCATTTGTCCCAGTACTTC. Its protein is CSAKTGPFGHLSQYF.

In its sample, this clonotype was seen many times. V is TRBV20-1 and J is TRBJ1-1; tentatively, D is TRBD1 (6 bases). The length of the CDR3 is 15 residues. Trimming removed 0 bases from V and 5 bases from J, with 16 bases in between. CDR1 is DFQATT and CDR2 is SNEGSKA in the germline V gene (reference sequence). The CDR3, as DNA: TGCAGTGCTAGAGATAGCAGGGGATCGGGGACTGAAGCTTTCTTT. It specifies CSARDSRGSGTEAFF.

This rearrangement joins TRBV6-1 to TRBJ1-1; D is ambiguous. V was shortened by 4 bases and J by 4 bases, with 19 bases between the two germline ends. Germline V CDR1 and CDR2: MNHNS, SASEGT. This CDR3 is 16 amino acids long. The CDR3 region has the DNA TGTGCCAGCAGTGCCGGCATTGGCCTGGCCCCCACTGAAGCTTTCTTT. Translation gives CASSAGIGLAPTEAFF.

There are many counts of this clonotype. The V gene is TRBV12-3 or TRBV12-4, the J gene TRBJ2-7, with 7 bases that match TRBD1. V trimming: 5 bases; J trimming: 2 bases; junction bases outside the gene matches: 6. CDR3 length: 14 amino acids. CDR3 DNA sequence: TGTGCCAGCAGTCTATACAGGGGAGCCTACGAGCAGTACTTC. This encodes CASSLYRGAYEQYF.

This clonotype showed up many times. J is TRBJ2-7 and V is TRBV5-1, with no clear D. The CDR3 has 13 residues. CDR1 and CDR2 from the germline V gene are SGHRS and YFSETQ. V gave up 5 bases and J gave up 0 bases, with 9 bases separating them. The CDR3 DNA sequence: TGCGCCAGCAGACAAGCAAGCTCCTACGAGCAGTACTTC. Amino acids: CASRQASSYEQYF. The variable domain in full, with the rest retrieved from reference TRBV5-1 and TRBJ2-7, is KAGVTQTPRYLIKTRGQQVTLSCSPISGHRSVSWYQQTPGQGLQFLFEYFSETQRNKGNFPGRFSGRQFSNSRSEMNVSTLELGDSALYLCASRQASSYEQYFGPGTRLTVT.

This clonotype was observed at least ten times. The chain recombines TRBV18 with TRBJ1-1; 8 bases are shared with TRBD1. The ends lost 3 bases at V and 0 bases at J; junction bases unmatched: 6. CDR1 is KGHSH, CDR2 LQKENI, per germline. This CDR3 has 16 amino acids. The CDR3 spells CASSPRNRGMNTEAFF. CDR3 sequence (DNA): TGTGCCAGCTCACCCCGCAACAGGGGGATGAACACTGAAGCTTTCTTT.

This clonotype was detected many times. DNA of the CDR3: TGTGCCAGCTCACCACAGGACAGGGGCGCCTATGGCTACACCTTC. As protein: CASSPQDRGAYGYTF. The chain couples TRBV18 to TRBJ1-2, with 9 bases lining up with TRBD1. The CDR3 extends over 15 amino acids. V shed 1 base, J shed 4 bases, and the junction held 4 bases outside the gene matches. The germline CDR1 and CDR2 sequences are KGHSH and LQKENI. Based on the CDR3 plus reference TRBV18 and TRBJ1-2, the full variable domain is NAGVMQNPRHLVRRRGQEARLRCSPMKGHSHVYWYRQLPEEGLKFMVYLQKENIIDESGMPKERFSAEFPKEGPSILRIQQVVRGDSAAYFCASSPQDRGAYGYTFGSGTRLTVV.

This clonotype was seen only a few times. The CDR3 coding sequence is TGTGCCAGCAGTGCCGGGACATTAACTGGCTACACCTTC. It yields the protein CASSAGTLTGYTF. The V call is TRBV2, the J call TRBJ1-2; perhaps TRBD1 as D (6 bases). This CDR3 comprises 13 residues. V dropped 4 bases and J dropped 7 bases, with 13 bases sitting between them. Per germline, CDR1 SNHLY and CDR2 FYNNEI.

In its sample, this clonotype was seen a few times. This chain uses TRBV30 with TRBJ2-3, with 7 bases identical to TRBD1. The CDR3 runs to 13 residues. Per the germline V gene, CDR1 is GTSNPN and CDR2 is SVGIG (reference sequence). With V trimmed by 0 bases and J by 7 bases, 4 bases remained unmatched. This chain's CDR3 is CAWSVTGRNTQYF. DNA of the CDR3: TGTGCCTGGAGTGTGACAGGGCGAAATACGCAGTATTTT.

This clonotype was observed at least ten times. V gene TRBV4-3 combines with J gene TRBJ2-1; the D is unclear. The CDR3 covers 15 residues. V lost 4 bases and J 0 bases, leaving 10 bases between the germline ends. From germline, CDR1 is LGHNA and CDR2 YSLEER. CDR3 in amino acids: CASSLALSSYNEQFF. DNA for the CDR3: TGCGCCAGCAGCCTGGCCCTGAGCTCCTACAATGAGCAGTTCTTC.